This T cell receptor beta chain was identified in a study of cytomegalovirus exposure and HLA in healthy donors (dated by TCRdb to between 2016 and 2019). Study-wide context: An earlier analysis of some 600 of the donors reported 250 to 300 Gb of sequence data and 95 million to 130 million unique TCR beta sequences obtained from some 200 million T cells. Approximately 300 gigabases of sequencing data and 80 million or so unique TCR sequences were included in an early release covering about 600 HLA-typed donors. Of the roughly 410 genotyped donors, 70% to 90% were placed in the genetic ancestry cluster associated with self-reported Caucasian donors. The aim of the study was to test whether cataloging public T cell receptors could identify signatures of past pathogen exposure. The study used immunosequencing to profile the T cell repertoires of under 700 subjects and linked those repertoires to cytomegalovirus serostatus. Besides the first cohort of 666 subjects, a separate validation cohort made up of around 120 different subjects was used. High-throughput TCR immunosequencing, statistical association of individual TCRs with disease status, and machine learning were combined to predict cytomegalovirus infection status. A later analysis re-examined previously published TCR beta repertoires from 610 or so donors and added high-resolution HLA genotyping to investigate patterns of TCR occurrence. The later analysis used no new phenotypic data to find candidate immune exposures, relying instead on TCR beta sequences and their occurrence across donors. To decide whether each TCR beta V gene segment behaved as functional or pseudogenic, an earlier analysis of 587 of the donors relied on high-throughput TCR beta sequencing. Alongside the repertoire data, information on donor age, sex, ethnicity and CMV serostatus was compiled. Genome-wide SNP genotypes for about 60% of the roughly 670 donors were used in a later genetic analysis, which treated that subset as a discovery cohort. All discovery cohort repertoires had been generated on a single sequencing platform. Both class I and class II loci were covered by HLA typing, at four-digit resolution. The number of donors typed differed by locus, with about 620-630 for A, B, C, DRB1 and DQB1, around 520 for DQA1, approximately 580 for DPA1, and roughly 450 for DPB1. Because of strong linkage in the cohort, 5 or 6 DR-DQ haplotypes were treated as single units for association and clustering. Among a few hundred genotyped donors of the cohort, an average of about 240,000 unique TCR beta nucleotide sequences were sequenced per donor, roughly 20% of them non-productive.

The cohort comprised some 680 healthy bone marrow donors. Cohort members were all nominally healthy when sampled, although unrecorded immune exposures were likely present. The donor was CMV seropositive and belonged to the group of 250 to 300 seropositive cohort members. A peripheral blood sample was provided by each donor, and peripheral blood mononuclear cells were used for TCR beta sequencing. The Qiagen DNeasy Blood Extraction Kit was used to extract genomic DNA from the blood cell samples. What the work shows at the level of the full study, not this receptor alone: Correlated functional status among segregating V segments might be attributable to linkage disequilibrium, but an unknown experimental factor could not be ruled out. The authors suggested that the approach could potentially be generalized to other disease states and immunological phenotypes. The classifier was reported to diagnose cytomegalovirus status with high specificity and sensitivity in both the original and validation cohorts. This cohort had only TCR beta chains sequenced, and the lack of alpha or paired-chain data limited which features could be detected. A later genetic analysis associated a missense DCLRE1C variant with V-gene and J-gene trimming of TCR beta chains, and an independent cohort replicated the association. Most CMV-associated TCR beta chains appeared to be HLA-restricted in a later analysis, and the HLA associations seemed to be driven largely by CMV exposure. When HLA alleles, especially DR and DQ, strongly co-occurred, attributing TCR associations to individual alleles was difficult. HLA typing was unavailable for some donors at each locus, so association tests used only the typed subset. In the study, some 160 TCR beta chains were listed as associated with cytomegalovirus. The only immune exposure information available for the cohort was CMV serostatus. A further reported finding was that TCR beta sequences accurately predicted the HLA-A and HLA-B alleles for most subjects in the first cohort. According to a later analysis, parvovirus B19, influenza, CMV and Epstein-Barr virus appeared linked to several top co-occurrence clusters. In a later analysis, more than 15,000 TCR beta sequences were associated with specific HLA alleles at a false discovery rate of 0.05. Most TCR sequences were seen in very few donors, while some public TCRs were found in many individuals. A later analysis found that TCR association rates varied across HLA loci, with DRB1 alleles showing the most associated TCRs and HLA-C alleles the fewest. In a later analysis, HLA-associated TCR beta chains showed more clonal expansion and lower generation probabilities than non-associated chains that were equally common. Some IMGT-functional V segments, including TRBV6-2 and TRBV6-3, could not be told apart with the 87-base-pair reads, so those segments were excluded. A cluster of highly shared sequence variants was judged likely to represent a technical artifact of the sequencing pipeline. In an earlier analysis of approximately 590 of the donors, most TCR beta V segments appeared in productive rearrangements about 87% or about 30% of the time, broadly matching IMGT annotations. Compared with the roughly 700-donor mean, donors in an Asian-associated ancestry cluster had fewer N-insertions in productive TCRs, according to a later genetic analysis. In vitro tests confirmed that a few of the cytomegalovirus-associated TCR beta chains recognize cytomegalovirus antigens. Because counts were too low, seventeen rarely observed V segments, including chromosome 9 orphons, were left out of the earlier analysis of 500 to 750 of the donors. Presence/absence analyses assumed roughly uniform sequencing depth across donors, an assumption that may not hold.

Notes on this clone: What antigen it recognizes has not been identified. No much larger clone exists at a distance of one base, and base qualities are not known.

The germline ends are 8 bases apart after V is trimmed by 4 bases and J by 5 bases. CDR1 and CDR2 (MGHRA, YSYEKL) derive from the germline V gene. The CDR3, from cysteine to phenylalanine, totals 13 residues. Just CDR3 DNA is preserved here, 39 bases in frame from base 1. Libraries were made using the immunoSEQ multiplex PCR assay. A mixture of 60 forward primers for TCR Vbeta segments and 13 reverse primers for TCR Jbeta segments was used in the multiplex PCR. A multiplex PCR assay on genomic DNA amplified the CDR3 region of rearranged TCR beta genes. The Illumina HiSeq System was used to sequence the amplified TCR beta libraries as 87-base-pair reads. In the paper's pipeline: In a later analysis, roughly 80 million unique TCR beta chains were counted across the approximately 640 repertoires, and approximately 9.9 million of these chains were shared by at least two donors. Raw reads were error-corrected and collapsed into unique sequences with a nearest-neighbor algorithm that merged closely related sequences to remove PCR and sequencing errors. Alignment of CDR3 sequences to IMGT reference sequences was used to assign V, D and J gene segments. For a sequence to be retained, a match of at least six nucleotides to both a V gene segment and a J gene segment was required. Rearrangements were classified as productive when the CDR3 lacked stop codons and remained in frame with V and J, and all other rearrangements were classified as non-productive. CDR3 was defined according to IMGT convention as the region running from the second conserved V-encoded cysteine to the conserved J-encoded phenylalanine. In an earlier analysis of around 600 of the donors, sequences lacking an unambiguous match to a single V gene segment were excluded. In an earlier analysis of some 590 of the donors, a V segment was called functional when productive rearrangements were above 56.7%, and segregating when the standard deviation between donors exceeded 5%. A statistical classification framework was built to diagnose cytomegalovirus status from the catalog of TCR beta chain sequences. In a later analysis, TCR nucleotide sequences were compared against IMGT/GENE-DB human TR gene sequences so that V and J genes could be assigned. A later analysis assigned CDR3 sequences and most-parsimonious VDJ recombination scenarios with the TCRdist pipeline. A later analysis defined each TCR beta chain by its CDR3 amino acid sequence plus V-gene family, and excluded reads lacking a unique V-gene family. In a later analysis, fewer than 650 highly shared, low-generation-probability nucleotide sequences were removed to address suspected cross-contamination and a sequencing artifact. For each public chain, a later analysis derived a clonal expansion index from normalized ranks of inferred template counts within each repertoire. In a later analysis, generation probabilities were computed using a VDJ recombination model fitted to out-of-frame rearrangements, and the results were checked against IGoR. In a later analysis, hypergeometric tests were used to score TCR-TCR, TCR-HLA and TCR-CMV co-occurrence, with a repertoire-size bias correction applied to TCR pairs. False discovery rates were estimated in a later analysis by permuting HLA or CMV assignments 20 times. In a later analysis, co-occurring TCRs were grouped using DBSCAN, and TCRdist sequence similarity was added for clustering within HLA-allele-positive subsets. For co-occurrence clustering, repertoires with fewer than 30,000 or more than 120,000 public chains were excluded, along with roughly five repertoires with anomalous nucleotide sharing. TCRdb took over this immuneACCESS table, retaining in-frame rearrangements with V and J assigned. Such tables are incomplete; in checked studies, under half of the missing clones stem from an unresolved V gene, and the remainder is unexplained. V and J calls and clone size are given by that table; D and trimming were obtained from the DNA. In all, the sample holds approximately 91,000 clones, and 86% of those were seen once. The leading ten clones occupy around a tenth of the sample.

Recombination joined TRBV4-1 with TRBJ1-4; no D gene call is confident. This clonotype originated in a man aged 25 to 40 in good health and CMV-seropositive. The specimen sequenced was PBMCs. Here is the DNA: TGCGCCAGCAGCCTAGCGGAGAATGAAAAACTGTTTTTT. Translated, this is CASSLAENEKLFF.